This T cell receptor (delta chain) was obtained from a study of gamma-delta T cells after stem cell transplantation. TCRdb processed the RT-PCR reads again with the CATT caller. The sample lists around 2,500 delta-chain clones; about 22% were seen once. What was sequenced was gamma-delta T cells. The receptor was isolated from a human donor. It is not recorded whose cells these are; they may come from a transplant donor.

The CDR3 loop reads CALGETRAGGFKLIF. The DNA of the CDR3 is TGTGCTCTTGGGGAAACCCGAGCTGGGGGATTTAAACTCATCTTT. The gene calls are TRDV1 and TRDJ1, with TRDD3 identical over 9 bases. The CDR3 contains 15 residues. The V and J ends lost 2 bases and 7 bases, in that order; junction bases with no gene match: 8. CDR1 and CDR2 (germline): TSWWSYY, QGS.